These T cell receptor beta chains were read from a single sample in a study of blood T cell repertoires in COVID-19. Sequencing used immunoSEQ multiplex PCR; TCRdb keeps in-frame clones, though not all of them. The sample holds about 150,000 clones, 88% seen once. Sequences were obtained from peripheral blood. The receptors here all came from a woman aged 70 to 79 with acute or convalescent COVID-19. CDR3s include the opening cysteine and the closing phenylalanine or tryptophan. The D gene is left open where the match is weak. Size is stated for part of the rows, as once, few or many counts, or as a class when the clone is expanded.

>TRBV28|-|TRBJ1-5|-
TGTGCCAGCAGTACTACCGCCGGGAGTATTCATCAGCCCCAGCATTTT
CASSTTAGSIHQPQHF
>TRBV29-1|-|TRBJ2-1|once
TGCAGCGTCGGGTCGCGGGGGCGTTACAATGAGCAGTTCTTC
CSVGSRGRYNEQFF
>TRBV3-1/TRBV3-2|-|TRBJ2-7|-
TGTGCCAGCAGCCAGCGGGCCCGTCCCTACGAGCAGTACTTC
CASSQRARPYEQYF
>TRBV10-2|-|TRBJ1-1|-
TGCGCCAGCAGTGGCTCCGGGATAGTCACTGAAGCTTTCTTT
CASSGSGIVTEAFF
>TRBV19|TRBD2|TRBJ2-3|-
TGTGCCAGTACCTCAGCGGGGGGGACAGATACGCAGTATTTT
CASTSAGGTDTQYF
>TRBV19|TRBD2|TRBJ2-3|-
TGTGCCAGTAGTATAACGTTTACGGGACTAGCGGGGGGGTTCGCTAGCACAGATACGCAGTATTTT
CASSITFTGLAGGFASTDTQYF
>TRBV5-6|-|TRBJ1-5|once
TGTGCCAGCAGCCCGGGGAGGGGTGGGGTGAATCAGCCCCAGCATTTT
CASSPGRGGVNQPQHF
>TRBV9|-|TRBJ1-1|-
TGTGCCAGCAGCCCCTGGACAGTTTCTAACACTGAAGCTTTCTTT
CASSPWTVSNTEAFF
>TRBV6-6|TRBD2|TRBJ2-3|-
TGTGCCAGCAGTCCGCGGGGGGGACCCTTTGGGACAGATACGCAGTATTTT
CASSPRGGPFGTDTQYF
>TRBV19|TRBD1|TRBJ1-2|-
TGTGCCAGTCGGGACAGGATATTGTATGGCTACACCTTC
CASRDRILYGYTF
>TRBV4-1|-|TRBJ1-2|-
TGCGCCAGCAGCCAAGCCGGCAGCGGCTATGGCTACACCTTC
CASSQAGSGYGYTF
>TRBV19|TRBD2|TRBJ2-2|-
TGTGCCAGTAGCGGCGGGGGGGCCGCGAACACCGGGGAGCTGTTTTTT
CASSGGGAANTGELFF
>TRBV5-1|-|TRBJ1-2|-
TGCGCCAGCAGCACGTGGGCAGGGGAGTACTATGGCTACACCTTC
CASSTWAGEYYGYTF
>TRBV5-1|TRBD2|TRBJ2-3|-
TGCGCCAGCAGCGGACTAGCGGGGGGCAGCACAGATACGCAGTATTTT
CASSGLAGGSTDTQYF